This TCR beta chain was observed in a study of blood T cell repertoires in COVID-19. For the study at large: PBMCs, B-cell-depleted T cells, or T cells provided the cDNA or gDNA that made up the material.

In the authors' workflow: Estimation of nucleated cell counts relied on the amplification of reference gene primers. The protocol was immunoSEQ multiplex PCR, while the TCRdb copy is restricted to in-frame clones and leaves out a portion. The V and J calls and clone size were taken over from that table, and D and trimming were inferred from the DNA. The data hold about 180,000 clones, with roughly 87% observed a single time. A note on this clone: Other nucleotide sequences from this sample produce the same CDR3.

Participants' reported clinical history set cohort assignment. What the recovered Cohort 3 donors had was two negative PCRs, clearance, or symptom resolution. This CDR3 contains 14 residues. From germline, CDR1 is MGHRA and CDR2 YSYEKL. Trimming removed 4 bases from V and 1 base from J, with 10 bases in between. The chain joins TRBV4-1 to TRBJ1-1; maybe TRBD1 (5 bases). The sample was PBMCs or T cells enriched from blood (not recorded which). The receptor was isolated from a woman between 50 and 59 years old who had recovered from COVID-19. The CDR3 coding sequence is TGCGCCAGCAGCCTCCTACAGGAGAACACTGAAGCTTTCTTT. The encoded protein is CASSLLQENTEAFF.